These 6 T cell receptor beta chains originate from one sample sequenced in a study of early T cells in non-severe SARS-CoV-2 infection. Each CDR3 protein is one row after TCRdb ran MiXCR on the 5' RACE reads. The table has 80,000 to 100,000 distinct CDR3 sequences, 9% to 15% seen once. The sample taken for sequencing was whole blood. Every receptor here comes from an adult who was a healthcare worker with PCR-confirmed SARS-CoV-2 infection or an uninfected control (not recorded which).

This clonotype turned up a few times. This chain joins TRBV20-1 and TRBJ1-1; a weak D match, TRBD1 (6 bases). Looked up from germline, CDR1 is DFQATT and CDR2 is SNEGSKA (reference sequence). The CDR3 is 12 residues long. CDR3 residues: CRGGRGNTEAFF. In DNA, the CDR3 is TGCAGAGGGGGAAGGGGGAACACTGAAGCTTTCTTT.

This clonotype was seen many times. This chain's CDR3 is CASSQKDPGLSYNEQFF. In DNA form, the CDR3 reads TGCGCCAGCAGCCAAAAAGATCCGGGACTCTCCTACAATGAGCAGTTCTTC. The rearrangement uses TRBV4-1 and TRBJ2-1; D is possibly TRBD2 (6 bases). The CDR3 spans 17 residues. The germline V and J ends were trimmed by 2 bases and 0 bases, with 14 bases remaining between them. CDR1 and CDR2 (germline): MGHRA, YSYEKL.

In its sample, this clonotype was seen many times. The rearrangement uses TRBV10-3 and TRBJ2-1; D might be TRBD2 (5 bases). V gave up 6 bases and J gave up 1 base, with 7 bases separating them. The CDR3 runs 13 residues. Germline V gene sequence: CDR1 ENHRY, CDR2 SYGVKD. CDR3 sequence reads: CAISGKSYNEQFF. In nucleotides, the CDR3 is TGTGCCATCAGCGGGAAATCCTACAATGAGCAGTTCTTC.

The chain carries TRBV2 and TRBJ2-3, with 9 bases fitting TRBD1. Germline loops: CDR1 SNHLY, CDR2 FYNNEI. This CDR3 contains 14 residues. The junction had 3 bases not matched to a gene; V was cut back by 7 bases and J by 1 base. The CDR3 region has the DNA TGTGCCAGCAAGCGGGACAGGGGCACAGATACGCAGTATTTT. Its protein is CASKRDRGTDTQYF.

This chain connects TRBV20-1 to TRBJ2-7, with TRBD1 identical over 8 bases. Trimming took 2 bases from V and 5 from J; bases not matched to a gene: 2. Germline CDR1 reads DFQATT; CDR2 reads SNEGSKA (reference sequence). The CDR3 runs 12 residues. This CDR3 is CSARKDRDEQYF. The CDR3 nucleotides read TGCAGTGCTAGAAAGGACAGGGACGAGCAGTACTTC.

The chain couples TRBV20-1 to TRBJ2-3; D is uncertain. V lost 0 bases to trimming and J lost 14 bases, with 12 bases between them. The CDR3 is made up of 11 amino acids. From germline, CDR1 is DFQATT and CDR2 SNEGSKA (reference sequence). The DNA of the CDR3 is TGCAGTGCTAGAGATGATCCAGGATGGTATTTT. Translating gives CSARDDPGWYF.